A single sample gave rise to the 2 T cell receptor beta chains below, sequenced in a study of STAT5B mutations in CD4+ large granular lymphocyte leukemia. Repertoires were generated with immunoSEQ multiplex PCR, while TCRdb's copy carries only in-frame clones and drops some. The table has some 38,000 clones, under 85% seen once. The sequenced sample consisted of CD4+ T cells from blood buffy coats. These receptor sequences come from a human donor in good health.

The sample holds a few counts of this clone. This sequence joins TRBV10-3 and TRBJ1-1, with D uncertain. Trimming took off 3 bases at V and 6 bases at J, with 11 bases between the two ends. The CDR3 spans 13 residues. The V gene's germline CDR1 is ENHRY and CDR2 SYGVKD. The CDR3 bases are TGTGCCATCAGTGAACGTGGGCGCTCTGAAGCTTTCTTT. It encodes CAISERGRSEAFF.

This chain connects TRBV10-3 to TRBJ2-7; no firm D call. Germline V gene data show CDR1 as ENHRY and CDR2 as SYGVKD. The CDR3 is 14 residues long. V lost 2 bases, J lost 4 bases, and 12 bases lay in between. The CDR3 DNA reads TGTGCCATCAGTGAGGTGCAGGTAGGATACGAGCAGTACTTC. It yields the protein CAISEVQVGYEQYF.